This T cell receptor (beta chain) comes out of a study of cytomegalovirus exposure and HLA in healthy donors. Findings and limits, study-wide: Prior analysis indicated that the majority of TCR beta V segments exhibited productivity approximately 87% or approximately 30% of the time.

V was cut by 3 bases and J by 0 bases, with 6 bases left in between. This CDR3 is built from 14 residues. Germline CDR1 MDHEN, CDR2 SYDVKM. The study ran its PCR with 60 Vbeta and 13 Jbeta primers. Sequencing used immunoSEQ multiplex PCR; TCRdb keeps in-frame clones, though not all of them. The table lists about 190,000 clones, roughly four fifths of them singletons. A remark on this clone: Antigen: not known.

The sequencing input was PBMCs. The chain is built from TRBV28 and TRBJ1-3, with no clear D. The source of this sequence is a woman younger than 45 in good health and CMV-seropositive. The chain's CDR3 is CASSFGSSGNTIYF. The CDR3 nucleotides read TGTGCCAGCAGTTTTGGGAGCTCTGGAAACACCATATATTTT.